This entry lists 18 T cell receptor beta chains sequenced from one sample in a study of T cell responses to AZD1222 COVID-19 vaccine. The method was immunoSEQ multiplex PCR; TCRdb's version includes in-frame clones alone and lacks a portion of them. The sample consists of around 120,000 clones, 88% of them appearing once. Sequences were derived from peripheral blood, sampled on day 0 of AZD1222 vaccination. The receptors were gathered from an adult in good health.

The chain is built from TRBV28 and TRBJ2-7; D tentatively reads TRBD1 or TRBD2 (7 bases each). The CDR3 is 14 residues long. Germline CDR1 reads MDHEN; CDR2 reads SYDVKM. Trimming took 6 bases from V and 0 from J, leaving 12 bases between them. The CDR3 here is CASRSGGGSYEQYF. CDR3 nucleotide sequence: TGTGCCAGCAGGTCAGGGGGGGGCTCCTACGAGCAGTACTTC.

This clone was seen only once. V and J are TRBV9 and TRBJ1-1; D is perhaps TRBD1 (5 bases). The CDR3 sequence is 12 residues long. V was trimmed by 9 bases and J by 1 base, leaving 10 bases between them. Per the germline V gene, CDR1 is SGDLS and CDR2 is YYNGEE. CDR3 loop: CATQATNTEAFF. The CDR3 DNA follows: TGTGCCACACAGGCCACGAACACTGAAGCTTTCTTT.

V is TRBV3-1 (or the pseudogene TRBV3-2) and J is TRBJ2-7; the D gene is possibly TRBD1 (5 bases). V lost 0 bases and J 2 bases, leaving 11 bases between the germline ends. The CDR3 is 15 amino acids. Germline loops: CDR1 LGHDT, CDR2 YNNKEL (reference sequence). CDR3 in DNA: TGTGCCAGCAGCCAAGATGCGATCAGGGCCTACGAGCAGTACTTC. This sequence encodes CASSQDAIRAYEQYF.

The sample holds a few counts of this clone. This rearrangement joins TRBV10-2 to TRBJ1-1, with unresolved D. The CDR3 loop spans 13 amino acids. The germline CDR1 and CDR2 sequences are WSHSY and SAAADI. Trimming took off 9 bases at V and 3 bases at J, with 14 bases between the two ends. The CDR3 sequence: CASSPQRDTEAFF. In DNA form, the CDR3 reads TGCGCCAGTTCCCCTCAACGGGACACTGAAGCTTTCTTT.

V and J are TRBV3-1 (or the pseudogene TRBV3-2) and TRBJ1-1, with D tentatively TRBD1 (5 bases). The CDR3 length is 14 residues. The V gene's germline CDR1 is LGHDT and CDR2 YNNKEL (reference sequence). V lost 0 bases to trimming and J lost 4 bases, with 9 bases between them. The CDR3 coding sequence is TGTGCCAGCAGCCAAGAGCGGGGGTTCACTGAAGCTTTCTTT. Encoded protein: CASSQERGFTEAFF.

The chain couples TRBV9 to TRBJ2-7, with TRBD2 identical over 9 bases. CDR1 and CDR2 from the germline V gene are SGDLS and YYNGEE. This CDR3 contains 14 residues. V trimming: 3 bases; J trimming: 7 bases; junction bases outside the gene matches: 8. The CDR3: CASSGPGLAAEQYF. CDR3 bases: TGTGCCAGCAGCGGACCGGGACTAGCCGCGGAGCAGTACTTC.

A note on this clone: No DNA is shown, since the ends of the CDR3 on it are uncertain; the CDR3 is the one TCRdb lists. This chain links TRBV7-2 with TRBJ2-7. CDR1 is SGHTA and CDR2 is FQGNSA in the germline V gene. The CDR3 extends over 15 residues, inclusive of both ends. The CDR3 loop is CASSLVGPGSYEQYF.

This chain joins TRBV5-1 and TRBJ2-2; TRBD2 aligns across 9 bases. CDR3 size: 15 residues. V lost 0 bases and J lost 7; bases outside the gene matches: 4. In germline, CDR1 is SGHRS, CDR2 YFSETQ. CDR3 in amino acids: CASSLEGLAGGELFF. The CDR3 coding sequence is TGCGCCAGCAGCTTGGAGGGACTAGCCGGCGGGGAGCTGTTTTTT.

The CDR3 region is CASRTAGTGYYEQYF. The CDR3 DNA follows: TGTGCCAGTAGAACAGCCGGGACAGGGTACTACGAGCAGTACTTC. The chain recombines TRBV19 with TRBJ2-7, with 9 bases fitting TRBD1. CDR1 and CDR2 from the germline V gene are LNHDA and SQIVND (reference sequence). The CDR3 is made up of 15 amino acids. V lost 6 bases, J lost 3 bases, and 9 bases stayed unmatched.

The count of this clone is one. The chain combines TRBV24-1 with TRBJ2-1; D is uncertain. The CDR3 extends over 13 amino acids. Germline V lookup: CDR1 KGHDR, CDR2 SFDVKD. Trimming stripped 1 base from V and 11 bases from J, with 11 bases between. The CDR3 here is CATSDLAIGKQFF. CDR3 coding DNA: TGTGCCACCAGTGATTTAGCGATTGGAAAGCAGTTCTTC.

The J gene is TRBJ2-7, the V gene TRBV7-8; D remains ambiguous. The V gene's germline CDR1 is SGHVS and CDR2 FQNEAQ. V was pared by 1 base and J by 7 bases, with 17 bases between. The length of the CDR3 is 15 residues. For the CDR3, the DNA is TGTGCCAGCAGCTTAGACCCCGCCGTTATGGGGGAGCAGTACTTC. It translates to CASSLDPAVMGEQYF.

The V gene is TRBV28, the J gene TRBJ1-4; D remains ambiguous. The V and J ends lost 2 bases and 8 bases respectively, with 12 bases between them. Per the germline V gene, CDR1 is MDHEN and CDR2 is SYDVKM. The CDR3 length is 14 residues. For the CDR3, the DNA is TGTGCCAGCAGTTTAGACATCTCGATGGAAAAACTGTTTTTT. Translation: CASSLDISMEKLFF.

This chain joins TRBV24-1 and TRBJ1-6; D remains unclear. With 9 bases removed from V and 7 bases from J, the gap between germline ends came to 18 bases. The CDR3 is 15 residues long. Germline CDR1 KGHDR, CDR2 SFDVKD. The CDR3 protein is CATPSGKPRNSPLHF. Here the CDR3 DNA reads TGTGCCACCCCCTCGGGGAAACCTCGGAATTCACCCCTCCACTTT.

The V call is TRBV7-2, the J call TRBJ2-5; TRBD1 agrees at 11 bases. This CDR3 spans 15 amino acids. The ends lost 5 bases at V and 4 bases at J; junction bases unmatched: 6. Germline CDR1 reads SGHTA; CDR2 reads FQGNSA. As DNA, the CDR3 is TGTGCCAGCAGCATCTCGGGGACAGGGGGAGAGACCCAGTACTTC. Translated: CASSISGTGGETQYF.

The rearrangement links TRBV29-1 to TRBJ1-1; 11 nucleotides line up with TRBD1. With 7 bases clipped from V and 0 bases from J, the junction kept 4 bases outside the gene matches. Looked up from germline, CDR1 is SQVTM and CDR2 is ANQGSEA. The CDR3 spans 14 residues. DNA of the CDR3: TGCAGCGGCGGGACAGGGGGTGTGAACACTGAAGCTTTCTTT. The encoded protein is CSGGTGGVNTEAFF.

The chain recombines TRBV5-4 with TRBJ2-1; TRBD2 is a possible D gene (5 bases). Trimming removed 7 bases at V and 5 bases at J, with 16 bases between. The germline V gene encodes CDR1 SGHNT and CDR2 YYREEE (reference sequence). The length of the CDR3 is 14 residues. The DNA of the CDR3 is TGTGCCAGCCGGGGTGTTTTCCTAGACAATGAGCAGTTCTTC. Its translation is CASRGVFLDNEQFF.

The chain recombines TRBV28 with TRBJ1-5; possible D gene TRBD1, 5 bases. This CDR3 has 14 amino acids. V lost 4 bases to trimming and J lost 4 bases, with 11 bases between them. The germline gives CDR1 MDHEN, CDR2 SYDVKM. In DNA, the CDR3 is TGTGCCAGCAGTTCTGGGGGGGGAAATCAGCCCCAGCATTTT. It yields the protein CASSSGGGNQPQHF.

In DNA, the CDR3 is TGTGCCAGCAGCCAAGGGGGAGGACCGAACACCGGGGAGCTGTTTTTT. Residues: CASSQGGGPNTGELFF. The V and J genes are TRBV3-1 (or the pseudogene TRBV3-2) and TRBJ2-2, with a weak D call TRBD2 (6 bases). The ends were cut back, 1 base at V and 0 bases at J, with 9 bases in the middle. Germline V gene sequence: CDR1 LGHDT, CDR2 YNNKEL (reference sequence). The CDR3 totals 16 residues.